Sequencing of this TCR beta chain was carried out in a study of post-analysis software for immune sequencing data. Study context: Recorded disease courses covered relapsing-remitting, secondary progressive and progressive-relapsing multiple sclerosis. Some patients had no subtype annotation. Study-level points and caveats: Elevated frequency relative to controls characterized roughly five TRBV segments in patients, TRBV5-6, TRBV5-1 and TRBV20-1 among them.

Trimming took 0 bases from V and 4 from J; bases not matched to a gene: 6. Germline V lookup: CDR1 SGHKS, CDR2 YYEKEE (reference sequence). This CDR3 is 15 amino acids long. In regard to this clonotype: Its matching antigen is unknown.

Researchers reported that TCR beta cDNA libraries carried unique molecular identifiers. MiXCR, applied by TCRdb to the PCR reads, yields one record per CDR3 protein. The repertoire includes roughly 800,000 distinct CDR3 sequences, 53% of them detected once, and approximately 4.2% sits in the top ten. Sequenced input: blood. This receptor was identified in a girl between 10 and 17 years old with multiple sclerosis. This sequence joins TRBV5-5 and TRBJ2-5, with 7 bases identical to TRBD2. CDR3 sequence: CASSLGGRGVETQYF. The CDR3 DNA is TGTGCCAGCAGCTTGGGAGGGAGGGGAGTAGAGACCCAGTACTTC.